The next 4 T cell receptor beta chains were all read from a single sample in a study of molecular identifiers for immune sequencing clone quantification. Each CDR3 protein is one row after TCRdb ran MiXCR on the PCR reads. The sample yields some 580,000 distinct CDR3 sequences, about 25% seen once. Input material: naive CD8+ T cells from blood, with Jurkat cell RNA spiked in. Documented subset: FACS-sorted CD8+CD4-CCR7+CD45RA+ naive T cells. The origin of the receptors is a human donor in good health. Some libraries in this study had Jurkat cell RNA spiked in.

The CDR3 sequence: CSVSLAGVEQYF. CDR3 DNA sequence: TGCAGCGTTTCCCTAGCGGGAGTCGAGCAGTACTTC. The chain couples TRBV29-1 to TRBJ2-7; 10 bases match TRBD2. Germline V gene sequence: CDR1 SQVTM, CDR2 ANQGSEA. The CDR3 contains 12 residues. The V and J ends lost 5 bases and 6 bases, in that order; junction bases with no gene match: 4.

This clonotype turned up a few times. The chain joins TRBV19 to TRBJ2-1; no reliable D call. This CDR3 region has 15 residues. Deletions cut 9 bases from V and 0 bases from J, with 15 bases between. Germline CDR1 and CDR2: LNHDA and SQIVND (reference sequence). The CDR3: CASALSDSSYNEQFF. In nucleotides, the CDR3 is TGTGCCAGCGCCTTGTCGGATAGCTCCTACAATGAGCAGTTCTTC. Looking up the rest from reference TRBV19 and TRBJ2-1 gives the full variable domain: DGGITQSPKYLFRKEGQNVTLSCEQNLNHDAMYWYRQDPGQGLRLIYYSQIVNDFQKGDIAEGYSVSREKKESFPLTVTSAQKNPTAFYLCASALSDSSYNEQFFGPGTRLTVL.

This clonotype was picked up a small number of times. The chain joins TRBV9 to TRBJ2-2, with 13 nucleotides matching TRBD2. Per the germline V gene, CDR1 is SGDLS and CDR2 is YYNGEE. This CDR3 contains 18 residues. With V trimmed by 2 bases and J by 1 base, 5 bases remained unmatched. The DNA of the CDR3 is TGTGCCAGCAGCGTGTTTGGGACTAGCGGGGAGAACACCGGGGAGCTGTTTTTT. Encoded protein: CASSVFGTSGENTGELFF.

This clonotype has more than one count but fewer than ten. CDR3 nucleotide sequence: TGCGCCAGCAGCCCTAGCGGGATATCCTACGAGCAGTACTTC. Translation gives CASSPSGISYEQYF. The chain carries TRBV4-3 and TRBJ2-7, with TRBD2 identical over 9 bases. There are 14 residues in the CDR3. Unmatched junction bases numbered 2, after V lost 4 bases and J lost 1 base. Germline V lookup: CDR1 LGHNA, CDR2 YSLEER.